The clone carrying this TCR beta chain was counted a single time. Some clones are missing from TCRdb's copy, which holds only in-frame ones; the method was immunoSEQ multiplex PCR. This table has over 200,000 clones, 84% appearing once. These data are taken from a study of blood T cell repertoires in COVID-19. In germline, CDR1 is SGDLS, CDR2 YYNGEE. The CDR3 totals 13 residues. V was trimmed by 4 bases and J by 8 bases, leaving 15 bases between them. The V call is TRBV9, the J call TRBJ1-2; D gene uncertain. Sample: PBMCs or T cells enriched from blood (not recorded which). This sequence was found in a man aged 60-69 years who had recovered from COVID-19. CDR3 DNA sequence: TGTGCCAGCAGCTCCCACATGGGCGGGGGCTACACCTTC. Translating gives CASSSHMGGGYTF.